These T cell receptor beta chains were read from a single sample in a study of T-cell memory formation after mild COVID-19. TCRdb passed the 5' RACE reads through MiXCR, listing each CDR3 protein once. The data show hundreds of thousands of distinct CDR3 sequences, about 15% seen once. Sequenced material: PBMCs or a T cell subset sorted from them (not recorded which). These receptors all come from a man between 18 and 35 years old who had mild COVID-19 (a few samples of this study predate the infection). Cell type and time point are not known. Each CDR3 is given with its conserved first and last residue. Each record gives: D gene, J gene, V gene, clone size, CDR3 protein, CDR3 DNA. D genes are given only for firm matches. Rows give clone size only sometimes, using once, few, many, or a class for an expanded clone.

D gene: TRBD2; J gene: TRBJ2-3; V gene: TRBV20-1; clone size: few; CDR3 protein: CSAYHSGGGTDTQYF; CDR3 DNA: TGCAGTGCTTACCACTCCGGGGGGGGCACAGATACGCAGTATTTT
D gene: -; J gene: TRBJ2-3; V gene: TRBV4-3; clone size: -; CDR3 protein: CASSRFNGADTQYF; CDR3 DNA: TGCGCCAGCAGCCGCTTTAATGGGGCAGATACGCAGTATTTT
D gene: -; J gene: TRBJ1-4; V gene: TRBV15; clone size: many; CDR3 protein: CATSRDKGWDEKLFF; CDR3 DNA: TGTGCCACCAGCAGAGATAAGGGCTGGGATGAAAAACTGTTTTTT
D gene: -; J gene: TRBJ1-1; V gene: TRBV11-2; clone size: many; CDR3 protein: CASSLVADGMNTEAFF; CDR3 DNA: TGTGCCAGCAGCTTAGTGGCGGACGGCATGAACACTGAAGCTTTCTTT
D gene: TRBD2; J gene: TRBJ2-5; V gene: TRBV7-9; clone size: few; CDR3 protein: CASSSSGRETQYF; CDR3 DNA: TGTGCCAGCAGCTCTAGCGGGCGAGAGACCCAGTACTTC
D gene: TRBD2; J gene: TRBJ2-3; V gene: TRBV11-2; clone size: few; CDR3 protein: CASSLAGGRSTDTQYF; CDR3 DNA: TGTGCCAGCAGCCTCGCCGGGGGGAGGAGCACAGATACGCAGTATTTT
D gene: -; J gene: TRBJ1-2; V gene: TRBV20-1; clone size: -; CDR3 protein: CSARDGGNYGYTF; CDR3 DNA: TGCAGTGCTAGGGACGGCGGAAACTATGGCTACACCTTC
D gene: -; J gene: TRBJ2-5; V gene: TRBV20-1; clone size: -; CDR3 protein: CSARRGGTAQETQYF; CDR3 DNA: TGCAGTGCTAGAAGGGGTGGCACCGCCCAAGAGACCCAGTACTTC
D gene: -; J gene: TRBJ1-2; V gene: TRBV4-1; clone size: few; CDR3 protein: CASSPPRTVSGYTF; CDR3 DNA: TGCGCCAGCAGCCCCCCCCGGACAGTAAGCGGCTACACCTTC
D gene: -; J gene: TRBJ2-2; V gene: TRBV2; clone size: few; CDR3 protein: CASSESTRAGELFF; CDR3 DNA: TGTGCCAGCAGTGAGTCTACGAGGGCCGGGGAGCTGTTTTTT
D gene: TRBD1; J gene: TRBJ2-3; V gene: TRBV10-3; clone size: few; CDR3 protein: CATLTGDNGGDTQYF; CDR3 DNA: TGTGCCACCTTAACAGGGGACAATGGGGGAGATACGCAGTATTTT
D gene: -; J gene: TRBJ1-2; V gene: TRBV6-5; clone size: many; CDR3 protein: CASSAPSPRGYTF; CDR3 DNA: TGTGCCAGCAGTGCCCCATCACCCCGAGGCTACACCTTC
D gene: -; J gene: TRBJ1-6; V gene: TRBV7-9; clone size: -; CDR3 protein: CASSLGEGYSPLHF; CDR3 DNA: TGTGCCAGCAGCTTAGGGGAAGGTTATTCACCCCTCCACTTT
D gene: -; J gene: TRBJ2-2; V gene: TRBV5-1; clone size: few; CDR3 protein: CASSFASGGELFF; CDR3 DNA: TGCGCCAGCAGCTTCGCTAGTGGCGGGGAGCTGTTTTTT
D gene: -; J gene: TRBJ2-3; V gene: TRBV5-1; clone size: many; CDR3 protein: CASSLGHSVDTQYF; CDR3 DNA: TGCGCCAGCTCTCTTGGACACTCAGTTGATACGCAGTATTTT
D gene: TRBD1; J gene: TRBJ1-5; V gene: TRBV9; clone size: many; CDR3 protein: CASSETGDSNQPQHF; CDR3 DNA: TGTGCCAGCAGCGAAACAGGGGATAGCAATCAGCCCCAGCATTTT
D gene: -; J gene: TRBJ1-2; V gene: TRBV7-2; clone size: -; CDR3 protein: CASRGAQLGGYTF; CDR3 DNA: TGTGCCAGCAGGGGGGCGCAACTGGGTGGCTACACCTTC
D gene: -; J gene: TRBJ1-1; V gene: TRBV28; clone size: -; CDR3 protein: CASRRGGGTEAFF; CDR3 DNA: TGTGCCAGCAGGCGAGGGGGGGGAACTGAAGCTTTCTTT
D gene: TRBD2; J gene: TRBJ2-7; V gene: TRBV7-9; clone size: -; CDR3 protein: CASSRGLASTYRGEQYF; CDR3 DNA: TGTGCCAGCAGCAGGGGACTAGCTTCGACCTACCGAGGCGAGCAGTACTTC
D gene: -; J gene: TRBJ1-2; V gene: TRBV4-1; clone size: many; CDR3 protein: CASSQTTETNYGYTF; CDR3 DNA: TGCGCCAGCAGCCAGACGACAGAGACCAACTATGGCTACACCTTC
D gene: -; J gene: TRBJ2-6; V gene: TRBV20-1; clone size: -; CDR3 protein: CSARDQQGRSGANVLTF; CDR3 DNA: TGCAGTGCTAGAGATCAACAGGGACGCTCTGGGGCCAACGTCCTGACTTTC
D gene: -; J gene: TRBJ1-2; V gene: TRBV10-3; clone size: -; CDR3 protein: CAISETGPLHGYTF; CDR3 DNA: TGTGCCATCAGTGAAACCGGGCCACTCCATGGCTACACCTTC
D gene: -; J gene: TRBJ1-5; V gene: TRBV6-2/TRBV6-3; clone size: -; CDR3 protein: CASSTTGFDQPQHF; CDR3 DNA: TGTGCCAGCAGTACCACAGGGTTCGATCAGCCCCAGCATTTT
D gene: -; J gene: TRBJ2-2; V gene: TRBV4-1; clone size: few; CDR3 protein: CASSPQGIGELFF; CDR3 DNA: TGCGCCAGCAGCCCGCAGGGAATCGGGGAGCTGTTTTTT
D gene: -; J gene: TRBJ2-1; V gene: TRBV6-6; clone size: -; CDR3 protein: CASSYNREVEQFF; CDR3 DNA: TGTGCCAGCAGTTATAACAGGGAAGTCGAGCAGTTCTTC
D gene: -; J gene: TRBJ2-3; V gene: TRBV12-3/TRBV12-4; clone size: many; CDR3 protein: CASSFRGDTGYF; CDR3 DNA: TGTGCCAGCAGTTTCCGCGGGGACACGGGGTATTTT
D gene: TRBD2; J gene: TRBJ2-3; V gene: TRBV6-5; clone size: few; CDR3 protein: CASSYLSSGGPKDTQYF; CDR3 DNA: TGTGCCAGCAGTTACCTTTCTAGCGGGGGGCCAAAAGATACGCAGTATTTT
D gene: TRBD2; J gene: TRBJ2-1; V gene: TRBV5-1; clone size: many; CDR3 protein: CASSSGGSGLEQFF; CDR3 DNA: TGCGCCAGCAGCTCGGGGGGGAGCGGCCTAGAGCAGTTCTTC
D gene: TRBD1; J gene: TRBJ2-7; V gene: TRBV27; clone size: -; CDR3 protein: CASSFFGTGYTYEQYF; CDR3 DNA: TGTGCCAGCAGTTTCTTTGGGACAGGGTATACCTACGAGCAGTACTTC
D gene: -; J gene: TRBJ2-3; V gene: TRBV5-1; clone size: few; CDR3 protein: CASSLPTGPDTQYF; CDR3 DNA: TGCGCCAGCAGCTTACCGACAGGACCAGATACGCAGTATTTT
D gene: -; J gene: TRBJ1-1; V gene: TRBV5-6; clone size: -; CDR3 protein: CASSLLGQNTEAFF; CDR3 DNA: TGTGCCAGCAGCTTGCTCGGACAGAACACTGAAGCTTTCTTT
D gene: TRBD1; J gene: TRBJ1-1; V gene: TRBV4-1; clone size: few; CDR3 protein: CASSQGPGGTEAFF; CDR3 DNA: TGCGCCAGCAGCCAAGGGCCAGGGGGCACTGAAGCTTTCTTT
D gene: TRBD1; J gene: TRBJ2-7; V gene: TRBV10-2; clone size: -; CDR3 protein: CASSLDREYEQYF; CDR3 DNA: TGCGCCAGCAGCTTAGACAGGGAGTACGAGCAGTACTTC
D gene: -; J gene: TRBJ2-3; V gene: TRBV7-2; clone size: many; CDR3 protein: CASSPQGSTDTQYF; CDR3 DNA: TGTGCCAGCAGTCCACAGGGCTCCACAGATACGCAGTATTTT
D gene: -; J gene: TRBJ1-2; V gene: TRBV2; clone size: few; CDR3 protein: CASSEQGNWDGYTF; CDR3 DNA: TGTGCCAGCAGTGAGCAGGGGAACTGGGACGGCTACACCTTC
D gene: -; J gene: TRBJ2-3; V gene: TRBV3-1; clone size: many; CDR3 protein: CASSLPGTGTQYF; CDR3 DNA: TGTGCCAGCAGCCTACCCGGGACGGGTACGCAGTATTTT
D gene: -; J gene: TRBJ2-5; V gene: TRBV6-5; clone size: few; CDR3 protein: CASSPVVRETQYF; CDR3 DNA: TGTGCCAGCAGCCCCGTGGTTCGAGAGACCCAGTACTTC
D gene: TRBD1; J gene: TRBJ1-4; V gene: TRBV5-1; clone size: -; CDR3 protein: CASSYMTGGREKLFF; CDR3 DNA: TGCGCCAGCAGCTACATGACAGGGGGTCGCGAAAAACTGTTTTTT
D gene: TRBD2; J gene: TRBJ2-1; V gene: TRBV13; clone size: few; CDR3 protein: CASSGALAGRYNEQFF; CDR3 DNA: TGTGCCAGCAGCGGAGCACTAGCGGGTCGTTACAATGAGCAGTTCTTC
D gene: -; J gene: TRBJ1-6; V gene: TRBV7-2; clone size: -; CDR3 protein: CASSLVGIGSPLHF; CDR3 DNA: TGTGCCAGCAGCTTAGTGGGGATCGGTTCACCCCTCCACTTT
D gene: -; J gene: TRBJ2-3; V gene: TRBV6-2/TRBV6-3; clone size: few; CDR3 protein: CASSYPEGTGYF; CDR3 DNA: TGTGCCAGCAGTTACCCCGAGGGTACTGGGTATTTT
D gene: -; J gene: TRBJ2-1; V gene: TRBV7-8; clone size: -; CDR3 protein: CASGGSPYNEQFF; CDR3 DNA: TGTGCCAGCGGGGGTAGTCCCTACAATGAGCAGTTCTTC
D gene: TRBD1; J gene: TRBJ1-1; V gene: TRBV2; clone size: -; CDR3 protein: CASRQGPSTEAFF; CDR3 DNA: TGTGCCAGTCGACAGGGCCCAAGCACTGAAGCTTTCTTT
D gene: TRBD2; J gene: TRBJ2-2; V gene: TRBV7-9; clone size: few; CDR3 protein: CASSLPGGNGGELFF; CDR3 DNA: TGTGCCAGCAGCTTACCGGGGGGGAACGGCGGGGAGCTGTTTTTT
D gene: -; J gene: TRBJ2-1; V gene: TRBV5-1; clone size: -; CDR3 protein: CASSLTGLWEQFF; CDR3 DNA: TGCGCCAGCAGCCTTACAGGGCTGTGGGAGCAGTTCTTC